A single sample gave rise to the 7 T cell receptor beta chains below, sequenced in a study of T cell repertoires in cytomegalovirus infection. TCRdb called the reads again in MiXCR, with one record for every CDR3 protein. The sample shows about 230,000 distinct CDR3 sequences, about 20% of them seen only once. Sequencing was performed on CD8+ T cells from PBMCs. Receptor source: a human donor in good health (CMV status not recorded). Some clones in this sample may be carry-over from other donors' samples.

This chain connects TRBV29-1 to TRBJ2-5; D gene uncertain. Trimming shortened V by 6 bases and J by 5 bases, and 16 bases separated the two germline ends. Germline V lookup: CDR1 SQVTM, CDR2 ANQGSEA. The CDR3 has 13 residues. The CDR3 nucleotides read TGCAGCGTCCCAATGGGCATCTGGGAGACCCAGTACTTC. Amino acid sequence: CSVPMGIWETQYF.

In its sample, this clonotype was seen a few times. The rearrangement uses TRBV7-8 and TRBJ1-1; unclear D gene. Germline-derived CDR1 and CDR2 are SGHVS and FQNEAQ. Trimming took off 1 base at V and 7 bases at J, with 7 bases between the two ends. This CDR3 is built from 12 residues. The CDR3 protein is CASSLVRGEAFF. In nucleotides, the CDR3 is TGTGCCAGCAGCTTAGTTCGGGGTGAAGCTTTCTTT.

The chain links TRBV20-1 to TRBJ2-1, with 7 bases matching TRBD1. Germline CDR1 and CDR2: DFQATT and SNEGSKA (reference sequence). The CDR3 is 15 residues long. The trim removed 5 bases at V and 0 bases at J, leaving 7 bases unmatched. The CDR3 reads CSADGTASSYNEQFF. As DNA, the CDR3 is TGCAGTGCTGATGGGACAGCGAGCTCCTACAATGAGCAGTTCTTC.

The chain combines TRBV28 with TRBJ2-7; 9 bases are shared with TRBD2. Germline loops: CDR1 MDHEN, CDR2 SYDVKM. The CDR3 runs 14 residues. J lost 5 bases, V lost 6 bases, and 8 bases had no gene match. Here the CDR3 reads CASRGRGGPNEQYF. CDR3 sequence (DNA): TGTGCCAGCAGAGGGCGGGGGGGTCCCAACGAGCAGTACTTC. Drawing the rest from reference TRBV28 and TRBJ2-7, the complete variable domain is DVKVTQSSRYLVKRTGEKVFLECVQDMDHENMFWYRQDPGLGLRLIYFSYDVKMKEKGDIPEGYSVSREKKERFSLILESASTNQTSMYLCASRGRGGPNEQYFGPGTRLTVT.

The V and J genes are TRBV4-2 and TRBJ1-2, with D tentatively TRBD1 (5 bases). From germline, CDR1 is LGHNA and CDR2 YNFKEQ. The CDR3 totals 15 residues. Trimming removed 4 bases at V and 4 bases at J, with 16 bases between. CDR3 DNA sequence: TGTGCCAGCAGCCCGGACATGGGAAACCGCTATGGCTACACCTTC. This sequence encodes CASSPDMGNRYGYTF.

This clonotype occurred a few times. V gene TRBV20-1 combines with J gene TRBJ1-4, with unresolved D. Germline V gives CDR1 DFQATT, CDR2 SNEGSKA (reference sequence). V was clipped by 6 bases and J by 0 bases, with 11 bases between them. The CDR3 spans 14 residues. The CDR3: CSAPSLATNEKLFF. CDR3 coding DNA: TGCAGTGCCCCCAGCCTTGCAACTAATGAAAAACTGTTTTTT.

This clonotype occurred many times. The chain carries TRBV10-3 and TRBJ1-1; perhaps TRBD1 as D (6 bases). In germline, CDR1 is ENHRY, CDR2 SYGVKD. This CDR3 is built from 15 residues. V dropped 3 bases and J dropped 3 bases, with 14 bases sitting between them. Here the CDR3 DNA reads TGTGCCATCAGTGAAATAAAGGGGGAGGACACTGAAGCTTTCTTT. This codes for CAISEIKGEDTEAFF.